The 4 T cell receptor beta chains below all came from one sample that was sequenced in a study of blood T cell repertoires in COVID-19 (TCRdb year 2020). The library was generated by the immunoSEQ multiplex PCR assay. The clones in this table, taken by TCRdb from immuneACCESS, are in-frame only. Not every clone is retained; where verified, under half of the shortfall comes from an unresolved V gene, and the cause of the rest is unknown. The sample profile shows roughly 250,000 clones; about 88% of them were found once. The ten largest make up approximately 4% of the sample. What was sequenced was peripheral blood. These receptors were obtained from a man in his 60s who had recovered from COVID-19.

The chain employs TRBV6-4 and TRBJ2-7; D gene unclear. Germline CDR1 and CDR2: MRHNA and SNTAGT. The CDR3 consists of 12 residues. The ends were cut back, 0 bases at V and 6 bases at J, with 6 bases in the middle. The DNA for the CDR3 is TGTGCCAGCAGTGACTCAAGAGGCGAGCAGTACTTC. It translates to CASSDSRGEQYF.

The V gene is TRBV7-2, the J gene TRBJ2-3; a weak D match, TRBD2 (5 bases). V gave up 4 bases and J gave up 8 bases, with 19 bases separating them. The CDR3 runs 15 residues. The germline V gene has CDR1 SGHTA and CDR2 FQGNSA. The DNA for the CDR3 is TGTGCCAGCAGCTCTCCTCTAGCTTCATCCGGTACGCAGTATTTT. Its translation is CASSSPLASSGTQYF. Supplemented by reference TRBV7-2 and TRBJ2-3, the full variable domain reads GAGVSQSPSNKVTEKGKDVELRCDPISGHTALYWYRQSLGQGLEFLIYFQGNSAPDKSGLPSDRFSAERTGGSVSTLTIQRTQQEDSAVYLCASSSPLASSGTQYFGPGTRLTVL.

The chain couples TRBV5-1 to TRBJ1-3; 8 positions agree with TRBD1. V was clipped by 0 bases and J by 3 bases; unmatched bases: 11. Germline V lookup: CDR1 SGHRS, CDR2 YFSETQ. The CDR3 extends over 18 amino acids. CDR3: CASSLGNRGSIGGNTIYF. In DNA form, the CDR3 reads TGCGCCAGCAGCTTGGGAAACAGGGGGTCTATTGGTGGAAACACCATATATTTT. Complete variable domain (other parts from reference TRBV5-1 and TRBJ1-3): KAGVTQTPRYLIKTRGQQVTLSCSPISGHRSVSWYQQTPGQGLQFLFEYFSETQRNKGNFPGRFSGRQFSNSRSEMNVSTLELGDSALYLCASSLGNRGSIGGNTIYFGEGSWLTVV.

This clone was seen only once. The CDR3 spells CASSVSWGDAYEQYF. The CDR3 DNA reads TGTGCCAGCAGCGTATCCTGGGGGGATGCCTACGAGCAGTACTTC. The chain has TRBV9 and TRBJ2-7; TRBD2 might be the D (6 bases). V gave up 1 base and J gave up 2 bases, with 13 bases separating them. CDR1 and CDR2 from the germline V gene are SGDLS and YYNGEE. CDR3 length equals 15 residues.